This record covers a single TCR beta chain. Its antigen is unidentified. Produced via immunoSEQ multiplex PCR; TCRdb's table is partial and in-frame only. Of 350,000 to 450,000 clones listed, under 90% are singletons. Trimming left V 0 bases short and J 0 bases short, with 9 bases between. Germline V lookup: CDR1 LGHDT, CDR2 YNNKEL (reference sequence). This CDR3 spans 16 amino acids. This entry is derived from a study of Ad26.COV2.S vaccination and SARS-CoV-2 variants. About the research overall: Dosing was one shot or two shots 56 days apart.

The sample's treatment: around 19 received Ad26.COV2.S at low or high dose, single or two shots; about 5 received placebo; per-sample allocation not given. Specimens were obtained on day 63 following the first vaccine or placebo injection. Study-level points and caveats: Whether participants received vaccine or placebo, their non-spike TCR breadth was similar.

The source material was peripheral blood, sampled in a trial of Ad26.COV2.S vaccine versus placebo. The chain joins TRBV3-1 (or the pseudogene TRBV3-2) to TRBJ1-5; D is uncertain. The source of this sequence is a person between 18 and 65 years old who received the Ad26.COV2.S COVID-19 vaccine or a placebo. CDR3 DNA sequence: TGTGCCAGCAGCCAAGAGCCAGTCTATAGCAATCAGCCCCAGCATTTT. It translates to CASSQEPVYSNQPQHF.